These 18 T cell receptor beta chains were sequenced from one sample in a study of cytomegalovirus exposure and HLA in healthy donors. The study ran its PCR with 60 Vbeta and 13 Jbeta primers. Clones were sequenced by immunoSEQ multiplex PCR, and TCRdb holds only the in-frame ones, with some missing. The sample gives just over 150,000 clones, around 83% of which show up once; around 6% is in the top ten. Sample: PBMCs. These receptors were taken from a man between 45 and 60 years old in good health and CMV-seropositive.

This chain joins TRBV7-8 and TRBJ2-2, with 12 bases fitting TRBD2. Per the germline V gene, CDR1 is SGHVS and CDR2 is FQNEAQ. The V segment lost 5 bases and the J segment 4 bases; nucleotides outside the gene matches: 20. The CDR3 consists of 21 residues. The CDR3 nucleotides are TGTGCCAGCAGCGCGTCCCGACTCCTAACTAGCGGGGGGTCCTTCACCGGGGAGCTGTTTTTT. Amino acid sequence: CASSASRLLTSGGSFTGELFF.

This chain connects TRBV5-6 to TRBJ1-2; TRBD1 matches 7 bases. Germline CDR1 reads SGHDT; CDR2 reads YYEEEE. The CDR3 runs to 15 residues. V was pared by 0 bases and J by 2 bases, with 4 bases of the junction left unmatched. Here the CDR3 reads CASSLGRGSNYGYTF. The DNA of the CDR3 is TGTGCCAGCAGCTTGGGCAGGGGGTCAAACTATGGCTACACCTTC.

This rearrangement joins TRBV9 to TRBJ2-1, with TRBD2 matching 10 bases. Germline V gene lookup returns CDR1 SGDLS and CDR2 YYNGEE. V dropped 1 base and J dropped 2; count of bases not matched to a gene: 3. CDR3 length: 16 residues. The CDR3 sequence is CASSVSGLAAYNEQFF. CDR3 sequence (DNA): TGTGCCAGCAGCGTATCCGGACTAGCGGCCTACAATGAGCAGTTCTTC.

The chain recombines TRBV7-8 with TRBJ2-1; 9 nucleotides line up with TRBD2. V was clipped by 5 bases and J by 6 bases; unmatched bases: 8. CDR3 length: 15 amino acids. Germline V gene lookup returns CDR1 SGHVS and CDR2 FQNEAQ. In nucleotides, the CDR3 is TGTGCCAGCAGCGGGCGGGAGGGCGGCGGCAATGAGCAGTTCTTC. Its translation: CASSGREGGGNEQFF.

The CDR3 DNA sequence: TGTGCCAACCGTGGGCCAACCTACAATGAGCAGTTCTTC. As protein: CANRGPTYNEQFF. The rearrangement uses TRBV21-1 and TRBJ2-1; the table's D gene call, TRBD1, was not cross checked with the DNA. TRBV21-1 is assigned pseudogene status. The CDR3 runs 13 residues.

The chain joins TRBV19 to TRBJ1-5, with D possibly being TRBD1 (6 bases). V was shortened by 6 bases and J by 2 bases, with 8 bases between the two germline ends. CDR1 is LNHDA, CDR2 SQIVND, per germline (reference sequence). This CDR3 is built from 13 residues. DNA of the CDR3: TGTGCCAGTAGCAGGGGAGGCAATCAGCCCCAGCATTTT. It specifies CASSRGGNQPQHF.

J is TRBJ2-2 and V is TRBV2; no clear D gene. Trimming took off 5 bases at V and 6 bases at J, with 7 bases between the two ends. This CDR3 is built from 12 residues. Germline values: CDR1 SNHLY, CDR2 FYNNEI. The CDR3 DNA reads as TGTGCCAGCAGTTATACTTCCGGGGAGCTGTTTTTT. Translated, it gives CASSYTSGELFF.

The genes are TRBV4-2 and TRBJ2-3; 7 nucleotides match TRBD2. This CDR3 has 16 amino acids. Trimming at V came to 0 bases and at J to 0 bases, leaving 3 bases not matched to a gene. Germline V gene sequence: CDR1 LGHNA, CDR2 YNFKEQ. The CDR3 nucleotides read TGTGCCAGCAGCCAAGAGGGGGGGTGGAGCACAGATACGCAGTATTTT. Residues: CASSQEGGWSTDTQYF.

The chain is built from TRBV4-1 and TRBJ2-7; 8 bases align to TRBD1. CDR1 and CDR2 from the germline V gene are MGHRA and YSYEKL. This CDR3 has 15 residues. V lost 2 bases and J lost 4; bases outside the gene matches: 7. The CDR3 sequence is CASSQSSTGEYEQYV. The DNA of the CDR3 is TGCGCCAGCAGCCAAAGCTCGACAGGGGAGTACGAGCAGTACGTC.

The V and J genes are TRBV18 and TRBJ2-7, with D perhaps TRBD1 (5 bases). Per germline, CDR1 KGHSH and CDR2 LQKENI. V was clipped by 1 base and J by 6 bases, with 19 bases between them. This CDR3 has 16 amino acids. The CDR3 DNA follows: TGTGCCAGCTCACCACGAGGCAGGGCCCAAACCGGCGAGCAGTACTTC. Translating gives CASSPRGRAQTGEQYF.

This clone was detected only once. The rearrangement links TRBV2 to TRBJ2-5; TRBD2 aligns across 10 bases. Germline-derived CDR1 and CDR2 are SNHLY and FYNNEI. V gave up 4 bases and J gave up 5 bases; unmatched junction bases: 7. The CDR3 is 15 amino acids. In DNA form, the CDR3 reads TGTGCCAGCAGTGCTGAGCGGGGGGGCAGGGAGACCCAGTACTTC. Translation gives CASSAERGGRETQYF.

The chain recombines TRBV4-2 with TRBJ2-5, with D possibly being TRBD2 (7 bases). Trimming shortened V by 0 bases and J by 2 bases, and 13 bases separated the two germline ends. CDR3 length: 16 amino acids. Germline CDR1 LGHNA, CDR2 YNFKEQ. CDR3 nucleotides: TGTGCCAGCAGCCAAGATCGGCGGGGGCTTCAAGAGACCCAGTACTTC. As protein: CASSQDRRGLQETQYF.

CDR3 DNA sequence: TGTGCCAGTAGGCTTCACGGGACTAGCGGGAGGAATGAGCAGTTCTTC. Protein: CASRLHGTSGRNEQFF. The V call is TRBV19, the J call TRBJ2-1; 15 bases match TRBD2. The germline gives CDR1 LNHDA, CDR2 SQIVND (reference sequence). CDR3 length: 16 amino acids. With V trimmed by 6 bases and J by 7 bases, 7 bases remained unmatched.

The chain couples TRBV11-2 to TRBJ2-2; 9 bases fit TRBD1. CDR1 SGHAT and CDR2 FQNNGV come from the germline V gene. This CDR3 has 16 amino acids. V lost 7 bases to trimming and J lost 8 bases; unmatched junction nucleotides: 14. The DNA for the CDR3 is TGTGCCAGCATAACCGCCGGGACAGGGCGGTCGGGGGAGCTGTTTTTT. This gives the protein CASITAGTGRSGELFF. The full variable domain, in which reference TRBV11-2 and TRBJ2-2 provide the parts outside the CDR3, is EAGVAQSPRYKIIEKRQSVAFWCNPISGHATLYWYQQILGQGPKLLIQFQNNGVVDDSQLPKDRFSAERLKGVDSTLKIQPAKLEDSAVYLCASITAGTGRSGELFFGEGSRLTVL.

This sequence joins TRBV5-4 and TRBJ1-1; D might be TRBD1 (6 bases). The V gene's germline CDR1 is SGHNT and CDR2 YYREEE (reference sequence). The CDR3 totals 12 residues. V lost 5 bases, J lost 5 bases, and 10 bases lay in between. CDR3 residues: CASRIGGTEAFF. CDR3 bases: TGTGCCAGCAGGATAGGGGGAACTGAAGCTTTCTTT.

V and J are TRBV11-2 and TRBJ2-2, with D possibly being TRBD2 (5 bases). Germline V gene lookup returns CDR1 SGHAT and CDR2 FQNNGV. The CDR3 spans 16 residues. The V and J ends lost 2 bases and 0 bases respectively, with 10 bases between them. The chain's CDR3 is CASSLKDSANTGELFF. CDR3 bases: TGTGCCAGCAGCTTAAAGGACTCGGCGAACACCGGGGAGCTGTTTTTT.

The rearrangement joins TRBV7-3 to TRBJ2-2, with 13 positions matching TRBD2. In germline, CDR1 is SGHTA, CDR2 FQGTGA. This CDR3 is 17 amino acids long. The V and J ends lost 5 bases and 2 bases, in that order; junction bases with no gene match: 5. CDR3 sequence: CASSKLAGGLNTGELFF. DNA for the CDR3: TGTGCCAGCAGCAAACTAGCGGGGGGGCTTAACACCGGGGAGCTGTTTTTT.

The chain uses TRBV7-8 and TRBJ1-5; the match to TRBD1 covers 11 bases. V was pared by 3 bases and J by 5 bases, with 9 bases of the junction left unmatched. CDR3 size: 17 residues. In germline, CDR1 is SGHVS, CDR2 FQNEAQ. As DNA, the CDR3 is TGTGCCAGCAGCTTCGGACAGGGGGCTATATTGGATCAGCCCCAGCATTTT. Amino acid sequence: CASSFGQGAILDQPQHF.